This T cell receptor beta chain was recovered during a study of PD-L1 blockade in urothelial cancer. Study-level information: Blood drawn 3 weeks (second dose) and 6 weeks after treatment start was analyzed. A median roughly 150,000 T cells were found in blood samples.

V was clipped by 2 bases and J by 3 bases, with 12 bases between them. Germline V gives CDR1 SGHRS, CDR2 YFSETQ. The CDR3 is made up of 14 amino acids. This clone was counted only a few times. TCRdb keeps only in-frame clones here, not all; method: immunoSEQ multiplex PCR. Of about 74,000 clones in the sample, 80% to 85% were seen once. Sequencing was performed on PBMCs, taken around atezolizumab (anti-PD-L1) treatment. V is TRBV5-1 and J is TRBJ2-7; a possible D gene is TRBD2 (7 bases). This TCR was sampled from a man between 70 and 80 years old with urothelial cancer. The CDR3 sequence is CASSFKGGIYEQYF. The DNA of the CDR3 is TGCGCCAGCAGCTTTAAGGGGGGGATCTACGAGCAGTACTTC.